This T cell receptor beta chain was identified in a study of cytomegalovirus exposure and HLA in healthy donors. Points from the study as a whole: TRBV6-2, TRBV6-3 and some other V segments were unresolvable in 87-base-pair reads. Across all donors, roughly uniform sequencing depth was an assumption of the presence/absence analyses.

This clone was counted only a few times. Its antigen is still unknown. V lost 6 bases, J lost 5 bases, and 9 bases stayed unmatched. The CDR3 contains 15 residues. The germline gives CDR1 SNHLY, CDR2 FYNNEI. Vbeta (60) and Jbeta (13) primers were used in the PCR. Produced via immunoSEQ multiplex PCR; TCRdb's table is partial and in-frame only. This sample yields about 130,000 clones, of which 65% to 75% are seen a single time; roughly 6% belongs to the top ten. The V call is TRBV2, the J call TRBJ2-5; 10 nucleotides match TRBD2. The receptor was derived from a woman in her 50s in good health and CMV-seropositive. The sample was PBMCs. CDR3 protein: CASREHSGGHETQYF. The CDR3 region has the DNA TGTGCCAGCAGAGAACATAGCGGGGGGCACGAGACCCAGTACTTC.